The entry below describes one T cell receptor (beta chain). What it binds is not known. A TCRbeta library incorporating unique molecular identifiers was prepared. TCRdb re-derived calls from the PCR reads in MiXCR, one entry per CDR3 protein. This sample has around 120,000 distinct CDR3 sequences; 23% occur once, and the top ten carry about 10%. V lost 3 bases and J 7 bases, leaving 18 bases between the germline ends. This CDR3 has 14 amino acids. Germline values: CDR1 GTSNPN, CDR2 SVGIG (reference sequence). This sample was taken from a study of T-cell reconstitution after alpha-beta-depleted transplantation in children. Whole-study results and caveats: There were reportedly several hundred expanded graft clones from which alpha-beta T cells came about two months after transplant.

Sequencing used PBMCs, mostly from graft donor cells, obtained 180 days after TCRalphabeta/CD19-depleted stem cell transplant. This TCR was sampled from a male patient under 10 years old who had a stem cell transplant for chronic granulomatous disease, so the T cells may come from the graft donor. The chain recombines TRBV30 with TRBJ2-5; maybe TRBD1 (6 bases). CDR3 protein: CAWRNRQESGTQYF. CDR3 DNA: TGTGCCTGGAGGAATCGACAGGAGAGTGGGACCCAGTACTTC.